This entry concerns a single T cell receptor (beta chain). These data are taken from a study of blood T cell repertoires in COVID-19. At the level of the study: There were acute and convalescent COVID-19 samples, and they came from the United States, Italy and Spain. The analysed material was cDNA or gDNA that came from T cells, B-cell-depleted T cells, or PBMCs.

Per the original data handling: Nucleated cell counts were estimated from reference gene primer amplification. Sequencing was performed with immunoSEQ multiplex PCR; in TCRdb, only in-frame clones are kept and a portion is missing. V, J and clone size reflect that table, while D and trimming were determined from the DNA. The sample includes fewer than 150,000 clones, around 85% seen only once; the top ten take about 13%. The germline CDR1 and CDR2 sequences are SGDLS and YYNGEE. V dropped 1 base and J dropped 4 bases, with 11 bases sitting between them. CDR3 length equals 15 residues. This sequence was found in a human donor in a cohort sampled during active COVID-19. The material sequenced was peripheral blood. The chain is built from TRBV9 and TRBJ2-2; tentatively, D is TRBD1 (5 bases). The CDR3 loop reads CASSVSGMGTGELFF. DNA for the CDR3: TGTGCCAGCAGCGTATCAGGGATGGGCACCGGGGAGCTGTTTTTT.